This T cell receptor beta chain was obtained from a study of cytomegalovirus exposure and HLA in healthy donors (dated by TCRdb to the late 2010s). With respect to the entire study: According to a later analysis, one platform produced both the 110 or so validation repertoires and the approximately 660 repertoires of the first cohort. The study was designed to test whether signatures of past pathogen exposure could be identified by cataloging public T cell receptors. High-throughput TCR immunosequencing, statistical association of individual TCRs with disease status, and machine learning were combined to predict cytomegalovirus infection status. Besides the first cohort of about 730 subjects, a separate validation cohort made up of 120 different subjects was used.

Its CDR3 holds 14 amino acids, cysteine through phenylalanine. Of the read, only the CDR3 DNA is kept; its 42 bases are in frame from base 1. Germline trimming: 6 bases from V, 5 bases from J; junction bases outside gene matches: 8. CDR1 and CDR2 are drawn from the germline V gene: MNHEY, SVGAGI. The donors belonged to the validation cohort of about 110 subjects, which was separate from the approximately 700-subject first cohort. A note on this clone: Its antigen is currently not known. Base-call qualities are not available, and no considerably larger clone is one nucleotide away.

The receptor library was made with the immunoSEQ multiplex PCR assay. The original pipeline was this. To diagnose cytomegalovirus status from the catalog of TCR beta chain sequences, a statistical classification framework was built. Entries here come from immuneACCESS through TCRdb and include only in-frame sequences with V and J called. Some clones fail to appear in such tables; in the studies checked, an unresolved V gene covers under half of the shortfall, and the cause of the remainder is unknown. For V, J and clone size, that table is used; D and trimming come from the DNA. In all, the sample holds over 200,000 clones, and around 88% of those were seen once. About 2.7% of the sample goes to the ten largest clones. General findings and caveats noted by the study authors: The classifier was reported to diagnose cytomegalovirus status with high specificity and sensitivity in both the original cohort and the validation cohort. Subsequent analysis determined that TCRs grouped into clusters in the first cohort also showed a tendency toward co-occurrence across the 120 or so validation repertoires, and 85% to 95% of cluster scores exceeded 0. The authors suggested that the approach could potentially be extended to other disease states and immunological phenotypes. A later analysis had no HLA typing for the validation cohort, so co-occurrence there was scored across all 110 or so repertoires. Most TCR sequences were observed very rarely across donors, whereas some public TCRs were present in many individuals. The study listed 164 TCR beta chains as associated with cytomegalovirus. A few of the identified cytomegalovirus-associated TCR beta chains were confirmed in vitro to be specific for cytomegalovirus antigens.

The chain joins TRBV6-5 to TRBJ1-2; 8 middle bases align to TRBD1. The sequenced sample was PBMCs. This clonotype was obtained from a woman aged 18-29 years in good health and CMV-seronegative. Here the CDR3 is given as CASSRPGQVYGYTF. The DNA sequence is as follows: TGTGCCAGCAGCCGGCCGGGACAGGTGTATGGCTACACCTTC.